These 12 T cell receptor beta chains came from one sample sequenced in a study of T-cell reconstitution after alpha-beta-depleted transplantation in children. TCRbeta library preparation incorporated unique molecular identifiers. TCRdb analysed the PCR reads with MiXCR anew, one entry per CDR3 protein. The sample includes hundreds of thousands of distinct CDR3 sequences, approximately 13% of them seen just once. The material was PBMCs from the stem cell graft donor, obtained from the stem cell graft. These receptors were taken from a human donor who donated a stem cell graft to a child with combined immunodeficiency.

V is TRBV7-2 and J is TRBJ2-2; TRBD1 matches at 8 bases. J was trimmed by 3 bases and V by 0 bases; bases with no gene match: 15. CDR3 size: 20 residues. Germline lookup yields CDR1 SGHTA and CDR2 FQGNSA. The CDR3 is CASSLALVLPRGHDTGELFF. CDR3 nucleotides: TGTGCCAGCAGCTTAGCGCTAGTGCTCCCCAGGGGGCACGACACCGGGGAGCTGTTTTTT. The full variable domain, its missing parts supplied by reference TRBV7-2 and TRBJ2-2, is GAGVSQSPSNKVTEKGKDVELRCDPISGHTALYWYRQSLGQGLEFLIYFQGNSAPDKSGLPSDRFSAERTGGSVSTLTIQRTQQEDSAVYLCASSLALVLPRGHDTGELFFGEGSRLTVL.

This clonotype was seen more than once but under ten times. This sequence joins TRBV7-6 and TRBJ2-5; D is undetermined. The ends were cut back, 0 bases at V and 5 bases at J, with 10 bases in the middle. CDR1 and CDR2 from the germline V gene are SGHVS and FNYEAQ. The CDR3 has 14 amino acids. CDR3: CASSLASGLETQYF. CDR3 in DNA: TGTGCCAGCAGCTTAGCCTCGGGTTTGGAGACCCAGTACTTC.

The gene calls are TRBV5-1 and TRBJ2-5, with TRBD1 matching over 10 bases. Germline V gene sequence: CDR1 SGHRS, CDR2 YFSETQ. The CDR3 covers 15 residues. After removal of 4 bases from V and 5 bases from J, the junction contained 8 bases not matched to a gene. In DNA, the CDR3 is TGCGCCAGCAGCGACCGGACAGGGGGAGGGGAGACCCAGTACTTC. Encoded protein: CASSDRTGGGETQYF.

As to this clonotype: A much larger clone is a single base away; this may be a read error. This chain connects TRBV20-1 to TRBJ2-2; maybe TRBD1 (6 bases). Germline V gives CDR1 DFQATT, CDR2 SNEGSKA (reference sequence). The CDR3 is made up of 15 amino acids. The CDR3 loop is CSTRMGASNTGELFF. CDR3 coding DNA: TGCAGTACTAGAATGGGGGCGTCCAACACCGGGGAGCTGTTTTTT.

This clonotype has only a few counts. J is TRBJ2-5 and V is TRBV9; no reliable D call. V was clipped by 4 bases and J by 0 bases, with 10 bases between them. The CDR3 length is 14 residues. Germline CDR1 reads SGDLS; CDR2 reads YYNGEE. The DNA for the CDR3 is TGTGCCAGCAGCAGGGCGGACCACCAAGAGACCCAGTACTTC. Its protein is CASSRADHQETQYF.

This clonotype was counted at least ten times. The chain carries TRBV5-1 and TRBJ2-1; the match to TRBD1 covers 10 bases. CDR3 length: 15 residues. Germline V lookup: CDR1 SGHRS, CDR2 YFSETQ. With V trimmed by 7 bases and J by 7 bases, 11 bases remained unmatched. The CDR3 region has the DNA TGCGCCAGCGACCGCGGGACAGGGGCGGAGAATGAGCAGTTCTTC. Protein sequence: CASDRGTGAENEQFF.

This clonotype was detected ten times or more. The chain is built from TRBV5-6 and TRBJ2-1; 7 bases map to TRBD1. The length of the CDR3 is 15 residues. Trimming at V came to 3 bases and at J to 2 bases, leaving 5 bases not matched to a gene. The V gene's germline CDR1 is SGHDT and CDR2 YYEEEE. The DNA for the CDR3 is TGTGCCAGCAGCTCCGGGACAGCCCCCTACAATGAGCAGTTCTTC. The encoded protein is CASSSGTAPYNEQFF.

The chain has TRBV9 and TRBJ2-2; D might be TRBD1 (5 bases). The CDR3 totals 17 residues. Germline V gene data show CDR1 as SGDLS and CDR2 as YYNGEE. V gave up 0 bases and J gave up 3 bases, with 15 bases separating them. The DNA for the CDR3 is TGTGCCAGCAGCGTAGCCCCAGGGATGGGGTACACCGGGGAGCTGTTTTTT. Translation: CASSVAPGMGYTGELFF.

The chain is built from TRBV6-5 and TRBJ2-2; D perhaps matches TRBD2 (6 bases). The germline V and J ends were trimmed by 2 bases and 0 bases, with 10 bases remaining between them. The CDR3 length is 16 residues. Germline V gives CDR1 MNHEY, CDR2 SVGAGI. The CDR3 loop reads CASSYGRRANTGELFF. The CDR3 DNA is TGTGCCAGCAGTTACGGGAGGAGGGCGAACACCGGGGAGCTGTTTTTT.

This clonotype was found a few times. The V and J genes are TRBV12-3 or TRBV12-4 and TRBJ2-5, with 8 positions matching TRBD2. The CDR3 is made up of 17 amino acids. The J segment lost 5 bases and the V segment lost 3 bases, leaving 14 bases of the junction unmatched. The DNA for the CDR3 is TGTGCCAGCAGTTTTAATAGCGGGGTATTTATCAGGGAGACCCAGTACTTC. It specifies CASSFNSGVFIRETQYF.

Of note for this clonotype: This may be a read error: a much more frequent sequence differs by one nucleotide. The chain couples TRBV3-1 to TRBJ2-1, with 7 bases identical to TRBD2. Germline CDR1 and CDR2: LGHDT and YNNKEL (reference sequence). This CDR3 contains 19 residues. CDR3 amino acids: CASCQWGVLAHRPYNEQFF. The CDR3 DNA reads as TGTGCCAGCTGCCAATGGGGGGTACTAGCGCACCGACCCTACAATGAGCAGTTCTTC.

This clonotype has ten or more counts. J is TRBJ2-3 and V is TRBV30, with D perhaps matching TRBD1 (6 bases). Between the trimmed V and J ends, which lost 2 bases and 9 bases, there was a span of 21 bases. There are 15 residues in the CDR3. CDR1 and CDR2 (germline): GTSNPN, SVGIG (reference sequence). The CDR3 is CAWSSRRQDVQTQYF. The CDR3 DNA follows: TGTGCCTGGAGTTCCCGTAGACAGGACGTGCAGACGCAGTATTTT.